The T cell receptor beta chain described here comes from a study of T cell clonality in common variable immunodeficiency. Study findings and constraints: In common variable immunodeficiency, TCR beta chains reportedly carried fewer deletions and N-nucleotide insertions.

The table lists this clone with a few counts. Its target is not known. Read sequence stops 3 residues before the CDR3 end, and the germline J gene provides the missing end. Clones were sequenced by immunoSEQ multiplex PCR, and TCRdb holds only the in-frame ones, with some missing. The sample was found to contain about 14,000 clones, and every one recurs. The germline gives CDR1 SGHVS, CDR2 FQNEAQ. V was pared by 3 bases and J by 8 bases, with 16 bases between. The CDR3 covers 15 residues. Material: peripheral blood mononuclear cells. The sequence was collected from a human donor with common variable immunodeficiency. The chain carries TRBV7-8 and TRBJ1-4; D is possibly TRBD1 (5 bases). The CDR3 protein is CASSFTGTSGEKLFF. The sequenced CDR3 bases are TGTGCCAGCAGCTTCACCGGGACCAGCGGGGAAAAA.